A selection of T cell receptor beta chains follows, all from one sample in a study of cytomegalovirus exposure and HLA in healthy donors. Generated by immunoSEQ multiplex PCR, the TCRdb table keeps only in-frame clones and is missing some. The table lists around 300,000 clones, 65% to 90% of them singletons. The sample comprised PBMCs. The receptors here all came from a woman under 30 in good health and CMV-seronegative. Each CDR3 is given with its conserved first and last residue. The D gene is left open where the match is weak. Clone size is not always given. Where it is, it says once, few, many or a class for expanded clones.

abundance	v_gene	d_gene	j_gene	CDR3aa	CDR3nt
few	TRBV30	-	TRBJ2-7	CAWSRQAYEQYF	TGTGCCTGGAGTCGACAGGCCTACGAGCAGTACTTC
few	TRBV19	TRBD1	TRBJ1-1	CASASGTGYTEAFF	TGTGCCAGTGCCTCCGGGACAGGGTACACTGAAGCTTTCTTT
-	TRBV27	-	TRBJ2-7	CASSRLGAQGPPYEQYF	TGTGCCAGCAGCCGTTTGGGAGCGCAGGGGCCTCCCTACGAGCAGTACTTC
-	TRBV6-5	TRBD2	TRBJ2-3	CASRHSGTITDTQYF	TGTGCCAGCAGACACTCTGGGACTATCACAGATACGCAGTATTTT
-	TRBV7-2	TRBD2	TRBJ2-5	CASSLVGLAEETQYF	TGTGCCAGCAGCTTAGTCGGGCTAGCGGAAGAGACCCAGTACTTC
-	TRBV2	-	TRBJ1-5	CASTTELLNQPQHF	TGTGCCAGCACCACCGAACTGTTGAATCAGCCCCAGCATTTT
few	TRBV6-5	-	TRBJ2-7	CASSRRGEQYF	TGTGCCAGCAGCCGTAGGGGCGAGCAGTACTTC
-	TRBV4-2	TRBD2	TRBJ2-5	CASSQEAGGGETQYF	TGTGCCAGCAGCCAAGAGGCGGGAGGGGGGGAGACCCAGTACTTC
-	TRBV18	-	TRBJ1-5	CASSQQETRQPQHF	TGTGCCAGCTCGCAACAGGAAACGCGCCAGCCCCAGCATTTT
-	TRBV19	TRBD1	TRBJ1-5	CASSSSTGGTNQPQHF	TGTGCCAGTAGTTCGTCGACAGGGGGTACAAATCAGCCCCAGCATTTT
-	TRBV9	TRBD1	TRBJ1-6	CASSVKAGTENSPLHF	TGTGCCAGCAGCGTAAAGGCGGGGACAGAAAATTCACCCCTCCACTTT
-	TRBV28	-	TRBJ1-2	CASSLVEILGYGYTF	TGTGCCAGCAGTTTAGTGGAGATATTGGGCTATGGCTACACCTTC
-	TRBV10-3	-	TRBJ2-3	CAISESRDTQYF	TGTGCCATCAGTGAGTCCAGAGATACGCAGTATTTT
once	TRBV7-9	-	TRBJ2-7	CASSLDGRGSYEQYF	TGTGCCAGCAGCTTAGATGGGAGGGGGTCCTACGAGCAGTACTTC
-	TRBV30	TRBD1	TRBJ1-1	CAWSEQGATEAFF	TGTGCCTGGAGCGAGCAGGGGGCGACTGAAGCTTTCTTT
-	TRBV6-6	TRBD2	TRBJ2-1	CASSSLAGGRNEQFF	TGTGCCAGCAGTTCCCTAGCGGGGGGCCGCAATGAGCAGTTCTTC
-	TRBV19	TRBD1	TRBJ2-5	CASSIGTGQGRQTQYF	TGTGCCAGTAGTATAGGAACCGGACAGGGGCGACAGACCCAGTACTTC
-	TRBV27	TRBD1	TRBJ1-1	CASSFGRGTTEAFF	TGTGCCAGCAGTTTTGGCAGGGGGACTACTGAAGCTTTCTTT
-	TRBV5-1	-	TRBJ2-7	CASSLPPLRTLYYEQYF	TGCGCCAGCAGCTTACCCCCCCTCAGGACACTTTACTACGAGCAGTACTTC
few	TRBV6-5	TRBD1	TRBJ1-2	CASSYTSQGSYGYTF	TGTGCCAGCAGTTACACCTCACAGGGGTCCTATGGCTACACCTTC
-	TRBV29-1	-	TRBJ1-1	CSVLLVGLEAFF	TGCAGCGTGCTCCTAGTGGGGCTTGAAGCTTTCTTT
-	TRBV11-2	-	TRBJ2-7	CASSLAEARYEQYF	TGTGCCAGCAGCTTAGCGGAGGCTAGGTACGAGCAGTACTTC
-	TRBV6-1	-	TRBJ1-1	CASSEGWGGTMNTEAFF	TGTGCCAGCAGTGAAGGATGGGGGGGAACTATGAACACTGAAGCTTTCTTT
-	TRBV27	-	TRBJ1-2	CASSLGGRTNYGYTF	TGTGCCAGCAGTTTGGGGGGACGGACTAACTATGGCTACACCTTC
-	TRBV6-6	TRBD2	TRBJ2-7	CASSPGLSYEQYF	TGTGCCAGCAGTCCGGGACTATCCTACGAGCAGTACTTC
-	TRBV30	-	TRBJ2-5	CAWSVTGRETQYF	TGTGCCTGGAGTGTAACAGGGAGAGAGACCCAGTACTTC
-	TRBV29-1	-	TRBJ1-1	CSVEKEFEGMNTEAFF	TGCAGCGTTGAGAAAGAGTTTGAGGGTATGAACACTGAAGCTTTCTTT
-	TRBV4-1	-	TRBJ2-2	CASTVINTGELFF	TGCGCCAGCACGGTTATTAACACCGGGGAGCTGTTTTTT
-	TRBV5-4	TRBD1	TRBJ2-2	CASSSGQGRVGELFF	TGTGCCAGCAGCTCGGGACAGGGAAGGGTCGGGGAGCTGTTTTTT
-	TRBV27	TRBD1	TRBJ1-4	CASSPGGTVREKLFF	TGTGCCAGCAGCCCAGGTGGGACAGTCCGCGAAAAACTGTTTTTT
-	TRBV2	-	TRBJ2-2	CASSPRDYTGELFF	TGTGCCAGCAGTCCGCGTGACTACACCGGGGAGCTGTTTTTT
-	TRBV11-3	-	TRBJ1-2	CASSFPREDGYTF	TGTGCCAGCAGCTTCCCTCGGGAGGATGGCTACACCTTC
-	TRBV11-3	-	TRBJ2-5	CASSLAHQETQYF	TGTGCCAGCAGCTTAGCCCATCAAGAGACCCAGTACTTC
-	TRBV7-9	-	TRBJ1-1	CASSLRWLAGENPGTEAFF	TGTGCCAGCAGCTTAAGGTGGTTAGCAGGGGAAAATCCAGGGACTGAAGCTTTCTTT
few	TRBV30	-	TRBJ1-1	CAWSGQRNTEAFF	TGTGCCTGGAGTGGACAAAGAAACACTGAAGCTTTCTTT
-	TRBV7-7	-	TRBJ2-1	CASSLEGATYNEQFF	TGTGCCAGCAGCCTGGAGGGAGCCACGTACAATGAGCAGTTCTTC
-	TRBV6-5	TRBD1	TRBJ2-7	CASWGQGSYEQYF	TGTGCCAGCTGGGGACAGGGTTCCTACGAGCAGTACTTC
-	TRBV4-2	TRBD1	TRBJ1-5	CASSQAWTGMSNQPQHF	TGTGCCAGCAGCCAAGCCTGGACAGGGATGAGCAATCAGCCCCAGCATTTT
-	TRBV25-1	-	TRBJ2-2	CASSTLPETGELFF	TGTGCCAGCAGTACCCTTCCGGAGACCGGGGAGCTGTTTTTT
-	TRBV28	TRBD1	TRBJ1-4	CASSQGTGVNEKLFF	TGTGCCAGCAGTCAGGGGACAGGGGTTAATGAAAAACTGTTTTTT
-	TRBV27	TRBD2	TRBJ2-1	CASSLGLAGGYNEQFF	TGTGCCAGCAGTTTAGGACTAGCGGGAGGGTACAATGAGCAGTTCTTC
-	TRBV28	-	TRBJ1-3	CASSFRLSGNTIYF	TGTGCCAGCAGTTTCAGGCTCTCTGGAAACACCATATATTTT
-	TRBV5-6	-	TRBJ1-1	CASSFRVNTEAFF	TGTGCCAGCAGCTTCCGCGTGAACACTGAAGCTTTCTTT
-	TRBV9	-	TRBJ1-1	CASSVVGESEAFF	TGTGCCAGCAGCGTAGTCGGGGAGTCTGAAGCTTTCTTT
-	TRBV6-6	-	TRBJ2-2	CASSGPGELFF	TGTGCCAGCTCAGGCCCCGGGGAGCTGTTTTTT
-	TRBV6-1	-	TRBJ2-7	CASSERGIGYEQYF	TGTGCCAGCAGTGAAAGAGGGATCGGCTACGAGCAGTACTTC
-	TRBV19	TRBD1	TRBJ2-3	CASRRQGNADTQYF	TGTGCCAGTAGACGACAGGGGAATGCAGATACGCAGTATTTT
-	TRBV25-1	-	TRBJ2-7	CASSPWSGSYEQYF	TGTGCCAGCAGTCCATGGAGCGGCTCCTACGAGCAGTACTTC
-	TRBV4-3	-	TRBJ1-1	CASSQDGSINTEAFF	TGCGCCAGCAGCCAAGACGGGAGCATCAACACTGAAGCTTTCTTT